Below, 32 T cell receptor beta chains from the same sample are listed, as sequenced in a study of identical twins. TCRdb re-analysed the 5' RACE reads in MiXCR, keeping a single row per CDR3 protein. This table holds around 280,000 distinct CDR3 sequences, roughly 8.6% found once. This same sample was also part of a study on yellow fever vaccine responses in identical twins.

The specimen was memory (CD45RO+) T cells sorted from blood. All receptors come from a woman aged 18-30 years in good health.

The J gene is TRBJ1-1, the V gene TRBV20-1, with D uncertain. CDR1 and CDR2 (germline): DFQATT, SNEGSKA (reference sequence). The CDR3 spans 13 residues. Trimming removed 0 bases at V and 1 base at J, with 6 bases between. CDR3 in amino acids: CSARDFGNTEAFF. The CDR3 region has the DNA TGCAGTGCTAGAGATTTCGGGAACACTGAAGCTTTCTTT.

This clonotype was observed many times. The DNA for the CDR3 is TGCGCCAGCAGCTTGGATGTGGGCTATAATTCACCCCTCCACTTT. Translated: CASSLDVGYNSPLHF. This sequence joins TRBV5-1 and TRBJ1-6; D is uncertain. The CDR3 is 15 amino acids. With 0 bases removed from V and 3 bases from J, the gap between germline ends came to 7 bases. CDR1 SGHRS and CDR2 YFSETQ come from the germline V gene.

This clonotype was detected only a few times. This chain links TRBV5-1 with TRBJ1-6; 8 positions agree with TRBD1. V gave up 0 bases and J gave up 8 bases; unmatched junction bases: 7. The CDR3 length is 16 residues. Germline lookup yields CDR1 SGHRS and CDR2 YFSETQ. The CDR3 protein is CASSLAGQGQYSPLHF. CDR3 sequence (DNA): TGCGCCAGCAGCTTGGCCGGACAGGGTCAATATTCACCCCTCCACTTT.

This clonotype was found many times. The genes are TRBV3-1 and TRBJ1-2, with D maybe TRBD1 (6 bases). V dropped 4 bases and J dropped 4 bases, with 19 bases sitting between them. This CDR3 has 16 amino acids. Germline V gene lookup returns CDR1 LGHDT and CDR2 YNNKEL (reference sequence). CDR3 coding DNA: TGTGCCAGCAGCCCAGGCAACGGGGGGCGCGGCTATGGCTACACCTTC. As protein: CASSPGNGGRGYGYTF.

This clonotype has ten or more counts. The V gene is TRBV10-3, the J gene TRBJ1-1; tentatively, D is TRBD1 (5 bases). The ends were cut back, 0 bases at V and 1 base at J, with 9 bases in the middle. In germline, CDR1 is ENHRY, CDR2 SYGVKD. CDR3 length: 15 residues. The CDR3 loop reads CAISESRGGNTEAFF. The CDR3 nucleotides read TGTGCCATCAGTGAGTCAAGGGGCGGGAACACTGAAGCTTTCTTT.

This clonotype appeared a few times. This chain joins TRBV6-5 and TRBJ1-5, with 9 bases fitting TRBD1. The germline CDR1 and CDR2 sequences are MNHEY and SVGAGI. The junction had 5 bases not matched to a gene; V was cut back by 4 bases and J by 1 base. The CDR3 totals 16 residues. DNA of the CDR3: TGTGCCAGCAGTTCCACTGGACAGGGGAGCAATCAGCCCCAGCATTTT. Its protein is CASSSTGQGSNQPQHF.

This clonotype appeared many times. This chain uses TRBV12-3 or TRBV12-4 with TRBJ2-7; 8 bases line up with TRBD1. Trimming took 5 bases from V and 4 from J; bases not matched to a gene: 7. The CDR3 totals 14 residues. The CDR3: CASSRQGPLYEQYF. In DNA, the CDR3 is TGTGCCAGCAGTCGACAGGGGCCGTTATACGAGCAGTACTTC.

The table lists this clonotype with many counts. This rearrangement joins TRBV4-2 to TRBJ2-2, with D hard to call. Germline assignment: CDR1 LGHNA and CDR2 YNFKEQ. This CDR3 spans 11 amino acids. The ends were cut back, 4 bases at V and 6 bases at J, with 3 bases in the middle. CDR3 coding DNA: TGTGCCAGCAGCCCCCCCGGGGAGCTGTTTTTT. Translated, it gives CASSPPGELFF.

J is TRBJ1-5 and V is TRBV25-1, with D unresolved. The ends were cut back, 8 bases at V and 0 bases at J, with 5 bases in the middle. This CDR3 is built from 12 residues. Germline assignment: CDR1 MGHDK and CDR2 SYGVNS. CDR3 DNA: TGTGCCAGCGGTTATAGCAATCAGCCCCAGCATTTT. It codes for CASGYSNQPQHF.

This sequence joins TRBV2 and TRBJ2-3, with 13 bases identical to TRBD2. There are 15 residues in the CDR3. CDR1 is SNHLY and CDR2 is FYNNEI in the germline V gene. The V gene end was trimmed by 11 bases and the J gene end by 3 bases; junction bases not matched to a gene: 8. The chain's CDR3 is CASRRLAGGTDTQYF. CDR3 bases: TGTGCCTCCCGGCGACTAGCGGGAGGTACAGATACGCAGTATTTT.

The V and J genes are TRBV7-8 and TRBJ1-4, with a weak D call TRBD1 (5 bases). From germline, CDR1 is SGHVS and CDR2 FQNEAQ. V dropped 4 bases and J dropped 8 bases, with 20 bases sitting between them. The CDR3 is 16 residues long. Here the CDR3 reads CASSSGLGGFAEKLFF. The DNA for the CDR3 is TGTGCCAGCAGCTCGGGACTAGGAGGATTCGCGGAAAAACTGTTTTTT.

The J gene is TRBJ2-7, the V gene TRBV4-1, with 9 bases identical to TRBD1. Germline V gene data show CDR1 as MGHRA and CDR2 as YSYEKL. This CDR3 contains 17 residues. V shed 1 base and J 6 bases; nucleotides not matched to a gene: 13. CDR3: CASSQGPGQGWRGEQYF. CDR3 nucleotides: TGCGCCAGCAGCCAAGGGCCGGGACAGGGTTGGCGAGGCGAGCAGTACTTC.

J is TRBJ2-3 and V is TRBV11-1; 8 bases match TRBD1. The CDR3 has 20 residues. Trimming cost V 5 bases and J 4 bases; bases outside gene matches: 23. Germline-derived CDR1 and CDR2 are SGHAT and FQDESV (reference sequence). CDR3 in DNA: TGTGCCAGCAGCCCTCCAACCCGACAGGGGCAGATACAGATCCCAGATACGCAGTATTTT. This encodes CASSPPTRQGQIQIPDTQYF.

This clonotype has ten or more counts. This chain links TRBV10-1 with TRBJ2-2; 7 bases line up with TRBD2. CDR1 and CDR2 (germline): WNHNN, SYGVQD (reference sequence). Trimming took 10 bases from V and 6 from J; bases not matched to a gene: 2. This CDR3 has 11 residues. The CDR3 DNA sequence: TGCGCCACCGGGGGGTCCGGGGAGCTGTTTTTT. Its protein is CATGGSGELFF.

The chain links TRBV20-1 to TRBJ1-1; the D is unclear. The CDR3 sequence is 11 residues long. The germline CDR1 and CDR2 sequences are DFQATT and SNEGSKA (reference sequence). Trimming took 2 bases from V and 7 from J, leaving 8 bases between them. The CDR3 region has the DNA TGCAGTGCTAGATTTGGACGTGAAGCTTTCTTT. Protein sequence: CSARFGREAFF.

The V gene is TRBV24-1, the J gene TRBJ2-1; the match to TRBD1 covers 11 bases. Trimming cost V 1 base and J 6 bases; bases outside gene matches: 4. CDR1 is KGHDR and CDR2 is SFDVKD in the germline V gene. The CDR3 spans 16 residues. The CDR3 loop is CATSDFGTGGSNEQFF. The DNA of the CDR3 is TGTGCCACCAGTGATTTCGGGACAGGGGGGAGCAATGAGCAGTTCTTC.

Of note for this clonotype: A read error is possible here, since a much larger clone lies one base away. The chain uses TRBV3-1 and TRBJ1-5, with TRBD1 as a possible D gene (5 bases). This CDR3 spans 13 amino acids. Germline assignment: CDR1 LGHDT and CDR2 YNNKEL (reference sequence). Here the CDR3 reads CASSQAGNQPLHF. Written as DNA, the CDR3 is TGTGCCAGCAGCCAAGCAGGGAATCAGCCCCTGCATTTT.

This clonotype occurred a few times. The chain recombines TRBV25-1 with TRBJ1-4, with 8 nucleotides matching TRBD1. The germline V gene has CDR1 MGHDK and CDR2 SYGVNS. This CDR3 has 15 amino acids. The trim removed 4 bases at V and 4 bases at J, leaving 5 bases unmatched. The CDR3 nucleotides read TGTGCCAGCAGTGCAGACAGGGGAAATAATGAAAAACTGTTTTTT. It encodes CASSADRGNNEKLFF.

This clonotype came up many times. The rearrangement uses TRBV10-3 and TRBJ1-6; D is unclear. CDR1 and CDR2 from the germline V gene are ENHRY and SYGVKD. The CDR3 spans 14 residues. The ends were cut back, 8 bases at V and 9 bases at J, with 17 bases in the middle. CDR3 protein: CAISEAPIGSPLHF. The CDR3, as DNA: TGTGCCATCTCCGAAGCCCCTATAGGTTCACCCCTCCACTTT.

This clonotype was seen at least ten times. J is TRBJ2-1 and V is TRBV3-1, with TRBD2 matching 10 bases. Germline V gene data show CDR1 as LGHDT and CDR2 as YNNKEL (reference sequence). The junction had 5 bases not matched to a gene; V was cut back by 3 bases and J by 6 bases. The CDR3 has 15 amino acids. CDR3 sequence: CASSHYSGRGNEQFF. CDR3 sequence (DNA): TGTGCCAGCAGCCACTACAGCGGGAGGGGCAATGAGCAGTTCTTC.

This clonotype was seen a few times. V and J are TRBV6-2 or TRBV6-3 and TRBJ2-7; TRBD2 agrees at 9 bases. Germline V gene data show CDR1 as MNHEY and CDR2 as SVGEGT. J was trimmed by 3 bases and V by 2 bases; bases with no gene match: 8. CDR3 length: 16 residues. CDR3 protein: CASSYLYSSGIYEQYF. The CDR3 DNA sequence: TGTGCCAGCAGTTACCTCTACTCTAGCGGGATCTACGAGCAGTACTTC.

This chain uses TRBV5-5 with TRBJ2-5; 11 nucleotides match TRBD1. The V and J ends lost 4 bases and 2 bases, in that order; junction bases with no gene match: 7. The CDR3 extends over 16 amino acids. Germline CDR1 reads SGHKS; CDR2 reads YYEKEE (reference sequence). The CDR3 bases are TGTGCCAGCAGCCCTATGGACAGGGGGCTACAAGAGACCCAGTACTTC. Translating it yields CASSPMDRGLQETQYF.

The table lists this clonotype with a few counts. The chain uses TRBV3-1 and TRBJ2-7; 7 bases align to TRBD1. Unmatched junction bases numbered 9, after V lost 2 bases and J lost 2 bases. The CDR3 loop spans 16 amino acids. Germline-derived CDR1 and CDR2 are LGHDT and YNNKEL (reference sequence). The CDR3 spells CASSQSRAGGTYEQYF. As DNA, the CDR3 is TGTGCCAGCAGCCAAAGCCGCGCAGGGGGAACCTACGAGCAGTACTTC.

This clonotype showed up many times. J is TRBJ2-5 and V is TRBV12-3 or TRBV12-4; D is uncertain. The CDR3 has 14 amino acids. The V end lost 7 bases, the J end lost 4 bases, and 16 bases lay between the germline ends. As DNA, the CDR3 is TGTGCCAGCACCCAGCACGGCGGCGGAGAGACCCAGTACTTC. Translating it yields CASTQHGGGETQYF.

This clonotype was counted between two and nine times. V and J are TRBV5-1 and TRBJ1-1, with D possibly TRBD1 on 6 matching bases. The CDR3 has 16 residues. Trimming shortened V by 1 base and J by 1 base, and 14 bases separated the two germline ends. CDR1 and CDR2 (germline): SGHRS, YFSETQ. DNA for the CDR3: TGCGCCAGCAGCTTGAGGGGGGCAGGTGCGAACACTGAAGCTTTCTTT. Its translation: CASSLRGAGANTEAFF.

V and J are TRBV12-3 or TRBV12-4 and TRBJ1-1; 7 nucleotides line up with TRBD1. The CDR3 is 15 residues long. Trimming removed 4 bases from V and 4 bases from J; junction bases left unmatched: 9. CDR3 bases: TGTGCCAGCAGTTCACAAACAGGGGTAGGCACTGAAGCTTTCTTT. It specifies CASSSQTGVGTEAFF.

This clonotype was detected a few times. The V gene is TRBV7-9, the J gene TRBJ1-2; 7 bases line up with TRBD1. Per the germline V gene, CDR1 is SEHNR and CDR2 is FQNEAQ (reference sequence). The ends lost 2 bases at V and 7 bases at J; junction bases unmatched: 10. The CDR3 totals 15 residues. CDR3 sequence: CASSLRAEGGGGYTF. CDR3 coding DNA: TGTGCCAGCAGCTTACGCGCCGAAGGGGGCGGTGGCTACACCTTC.

V and J are TRBV5-6 and TRBJ2-5, with a weak D call TRBD1 (6 bases). The length of the CDR3 is 14 residues. The germline V and J ends were trimmed by 0 bases and 5 bases, with 11 bases remaining between them. Germline values: CDR1 SGHDT, CDR2 YYEEEE. The CDR3 coding sequence is TGTGCCAGCAGCTTGGTAAGGGGGAAGGAGACCCAGTACTTC. It specifies CASSLVRGKETQYF.

In this sample, this clonotype turned up many times. This chain links TRBV2 with TRBJ2-3; TRBD2 matches at 14 bases. The germline gives CDR1 SNHLY, CDR2 FYNNEI. This CDR3 has 17 residues. Trimming cost V 8 bases and J 3 bases; bases outside gene matches: 10. The CDR3 spells CASAKSRTSGRTDTQYF. DNA for the CDR3: TGTGCCAGCGCAAAGTCTCGGACTAGCGGGAGGACAGATACGCAGTATTTT.

This clonotype was found many times. The chain combines TRBV7-2 with TRBJ1-1; 7 nucleotides align to TRBD1. Per germline, CDR1 SGHTA and CDR2 FQGNSA. V was clipped by 6 bases and J by 0 bases; unmatched bases: 10. The length of the CDR3 is 16 residues. The CDR3, as DNA: TGTGCCAGCAGACGATTATATGGGACAGTGAACACTGAAGCTTTCTTT. As protein: CASRRLYGTVNTEAFF.

In this sample, this clonotype turned up a few times. The rearrangement joins TRBV6-4 to TRBJ2-1, with TRBD2 matching 14 bases. CDR1 is MRHNA, CDR2 SNTAGT, per germline. V lost 5 bases and J lost 8; bases outside the gene matches: 8. This CDR3 has 16 residues. DNA for the CDR3: TGTGCCAGCAGTCGACTAGCGGGAGGGGGTGGTGATGAGCAGTTCTTC. It encodes CASSRLAGGGGDEQFF.

This clonotype was counted at least ten times. The genes are TRBV20-1 and TRBJ1-1; D gene uncertain. V shed 5 bases and J shed 3 bases, with 16 bases lying between them. Germline loops: CDR1 DFQATT, CDR2 SNEGSKA (reference sequence). The length of the CDR3 is 14 residues. In DNA, the CDR3 is TGCAGTGCTCGAACGGGGTATTCGGACACTGAAGCTTTCTTT. Encoded protein: CSARTGYSDTEAFF.